The clone carrying this T cell receptor (beta chain) was picked up a small number of times. The antigen is not known. TCRdb re-derived calls from the 5' RACE reads in MiXCR, one entry per CDR3 protein. Here the sample spans about 220,000 distinct CDR3 sequences, about a quarter being singletons. This record belongs to a study of CD8 T cells in ankylosing spondylitis. Whole-study results and caveats: Seemingly characteristic of ankylosing spondylitis blood was a TCR beta motif consisting of several highly homologous variants. Matched ankylosing spondylitis synovial fluid reportedly showed significant enrichment of disease-linked clones.

This clonotype was sampled from a male donor with ankylosing spondylitis or in good health (not recorded which). Source material: blood, either unsorted or a sorted T cell fraction (not recorded which).

CDR3 sequence: CSGKEGSGYTF. The CDR3 coding sequence is TGCAGCGGCAAAGAGGGGTCTGGCTACACCTTC. The chain joins TRBV29-1 to TRBJ1-2, with D possibly being TRBD1 (5 bases). Per the germline V gene, CDR1 is SQVTM and CDR2 is ANQGSEA. V was pared by 7 bases and J by 7 bases, with 13 bases between. This CDR3 is built from 11 residues. The entire variable domain, with the rest obtained from reference TRBV29-1 and TRBJ1-2, is as follows: SAVISQKPSRDICQRGTSLTIQCQVDSQVTMMFWYRQQPGQSLTLIATANQGSEATYESGFVIDKFPISRPNLTFSTLTVSNMSPEDSSIYLCSGKEGSGYTFGSGTRLTVV.